These T cell receptor beta chains were read from a single sample in a study of shared clonotypes between healthy human individuals. Profiled with immunoSEQ multiplex PCR; TCRdb holds only in-frame clones, not every one. The profile shows around 1.9 million clones, approximately 94% of them singletons. The sequencing input was naive CD8+ T cells from PBMCs. All receptors derive from a man aged 18 to 29 in good health. Some clones in this sample may be carry-over from other donors' samples. CDR3s include the opening cysteine and the closing phenylalanine or tryptophan. Fields, in order: CDR3 length, J gene, clone size, V gene, D gene, CDR3 DNA, CDR3 protein. The D gene is left open where the match is weak. Some rows mark clone size as missing; the rest say once, few, many or name a class of expanded clone.

len: 14
j_gene: TRBJ2-7
abundance: NA
v_gene: TRBV2
d_gene: NA
CDR3nt: TGTGCCAGCGGTTTCGCGACACTCTACTACGAGCAGTACTTC
CDR3aa: CASGFATLYYEQYF

len: 11
j_gene: TRBJ2-7
abundance: NA
v_gene: TRBV5-1
d_gene: NA
CDR3nt: TGCGCCAGCATGGCGACCTACGAGCAGTACTTC
CDR3aa: CASMATYEQYF

len: 15
j_gene: TRBJ2-3
abundance: NA
v_gene: TRBV6-5
d_gene: NA
CDR3nt: TGTGCCAGCAGTCGAGGTGGAGGAGTGACAGATACGCAGTATTTT
CDR3aa: CASSRGGGVTDTQYF

len: 15
j_gene: TRBJ1-1
abundance: NA
v_gene: TRBV5-1
d_gene: NA
CDR3nt: TGCGCCAGCAGCTTGGCACGGGGGACGAGCACTGAAGCTTTCTTT
CDR3aa: CASSLARGTSTEAFF

len: 15
j_gene: TRBJ2-1
abundance: NA
v_gene: TRBV19
d_gene: TRBD1
CDR3nt: TGTGCCAGTAGTCCTAGACAGGGTTTGGTCAATGAGCAGTTCTTC
CDR3aa: CASSPRQGLVNEQFF

len: 11
j_gene: TRBJ1-1
abundance: NA
v_gene: TRBV7-9
d_gene: NA
CDR3nt: TGTGCCAGCAGCTGGGGAGCTGAAGCTTTCTTT
CDR3aa: CASSWGAEAFF

len: 14
j_gene: TRBJ2-1
abundance: NA
v_gene: TRBV27
d_gene: TRBD1
CDR3nt: TGTGCCAGCAGTTCAGGGACAGGTAACAATGAGCAGTTCTTC
CDR3aa: CASSSGTGNNEQFF

len: 13
j_gene: TRBJ2-5
abundance: NA
v_gene: TRBV6-1
d_gene: NA
CDR3nt: TGTGCCCTGAGGGGCGGGGCCCGAGAGACCCAGTACTTC
CDR3aa: CALRGGARETQYF

len: 18
j_gene: TRBJ2-1
abundance: once
v_gene: TRBV14
d_gene: NA
CDR3nt: TGTGCCAGCAGCCAAGTTACATGGGAACGGGAGAGTTGGAATGAGCAGTTCTTC
CDR3aa: CASSQVTWERESWNEQFF

len: 15
j_gene: TRBJ2-3
abundance: NA
v_gene: TRBV7-8
d_gene: TRBD2
CDR3nt: TGTGCCAGCAGCTTAGTAGCGGGAGTTGTAGATACGCAGTATTTT
CDR3aa: CASSLVAGVVDTQYF

len: 11
j_gene: TRBJ1-5
abundance: NA
v_gene: TRBV6-5
d_gene: NA
CDR3nt: TGTGCCAGCAGTGCTAATCAGCCCCAGCATTTT
CDR3aa: CASSANQPQHF

len: 15
j_gene: TRBJ2-1
abundance: NA
v_gene: TRBV27
d_gene: TRBD2
CDR3nt: TGTGCCAGCAGTTTAATAGCGGGGGGGGGCAATGAGCAGTTCTTC
CDR3aa: CASSLIAGGGNEQFF

len: 13
j_gene: TRBJ1-2
abundance: NA
v_gene: TRBV19
d_gene: TRBD1
CDR3nt: TGTGCCAGTAGCCCCCAGGGGGCTTCTGGCTACACCTTC
CDR3aa: CASSPQGASGYTF

len: 13
j_gene: TRBJ1-1
abundance: NA
v_gene: TRBV7-9
d_gene: NA
CDR3nt: TGTGCCATCGCCCCGGGGCAAAGGACTGAAGCTTTCTTT
CDR3aa: CAIAPGQRTEAFF

len: 14
j_gene: TRBJ1-2
abundance: NA
v_gene: TRBV29-1
d_gene: NA
CDR3nt: TGCAGCGTTGAAGAAATCAGGGCTGGCTATGGCTACACCTTC
CDR3aa: CSVEEIRAGYGYTF

len: 14
j_gene: TRBJ2-1
abundance: NA
v_gene: TRBV6-5
d_gene: NA
CDR3nt: TGTGCCACCCTAACTAGCTCGAATTACAATGAGCAGTTCTTC
CDR3aa: CATLTSSNYNEQFF

len: 16
j_gene: TRBJ2-5
abundance: NA
v_gene: TRBV27
d_gene: TRBD2
CDR3nt: TGTGCCAGCAGCCCGATAGGGACTAGCGGTTCGGAGACCCAGTACTTC
CDR3aa: CASSPIGTSGSETQYF

len: 14
j_gene: TRBJ2-5
abundance: NA
v_gene: TRBV7-9
d_gene: NA
CDR3nt: TGTGCCAGCAGCTCGTTTTCTGGTGGCGAGACCCAGTACTTC
CDR3aa: CASSSFSGGETQYF

len: 16
j_gene: TRBJ1-1
abundance: NA
v_gene: TRBV5-1
d_gene: NA
CDR3nt: TGCGCCAGCAGCTTGTTGGCGTTTAATGGGGGCACTGAAGCTTTCTTT
CDR3aa: CASSLLAFNGGTEAFF

len: 14
j_gene: TRBJ1-2
abundance: NA
v_gene: TRBV14
d_gene: NA
CDR3nt: TGTGCCAGCAGCCAAGCCCTAGCGGGCTATGGCTACACCTTC
CDR3aa: CASSQALAGYGYTF

len: 13
j_gene: TRBJ2-2
abundance: NA
v_gene: TRBV6-6
d_gene: TRBD1
CDR3nt: TGTGCCAGCACCACAGGGGGCAACGGGGAGCTGTTTTTT
CDR3aa: CASTTGGNGELFF

len: 16
j_gene: TRBJ2-7
abundance: NA
v_gene: TRBV9
d_gene: TRBD2
CDR3nt: TGTGCCAGCAGCACGAGTGGGCGGGAGGGCCGTCGGGAGCAGTACTTC
CDR3aa: CASSTSGREGRREQYF

len: 13
j_gene: TRBJ2-7
abundance: once
v_gene: TRBV2
d_gene: NA
CDR3nt: TGTGCCAGCAGGGGGACACCCTCCTACGAGCAGTACTTC
CDR3aa: CASRGTPSYEQYF

len: 18
j_gene: TRBJ2-2
abundance: NA
v_gene: TRBV9
d_gene: TRBD2
CDR3nt: TGTGCCAGCAGCGGACCCACAGCGGGAGGGCCCCCTGTGGAAGGGCTGTTTTTT
CDR3aa: CASSGPTAGGPPVEGLFF

len: 14
j_gene: TRBJ2-5
abundance: NA
v_gene: TRBV30
d_gene: TRBD2
CDR3nt: TGTGCCTGGACTAGCGGGAGCCCCTCCGAGACCCAGTACTTC
CDR3aa: CAWTSGSPSETQYF

len: 15
j_gene: TRBJ2-7
abundance: NA
v_gene: TRBV28
d_gene: NA
CDR3nt: TGTGCCAGCAGCCCGGGACAAGCTTTCTCCTACGAGCAGTACTTC
CDR3aa: CASSPGQAFSYEQYF

len: 16
j_gene: TRBJ1-4
abundance: once
v_gene: TRBV28
d_gene: NA
CDR3nt: TGTGCCAGCACCAAACCCCCCACGGTCATCAATGAAAAACTGTTTTTT
CDR3aa: CASTKPPTVINEKLFF

len: 15
j_gene: TRBJ1-2
abundance: NA
v_gene: TRBV6-6
d_gene: NA
CDR3nt: TGTGCCAGCAGTTACTCAAGGGGAATTGACGATGGCTACACCTTC
CDR3aa: CASSYSRGIDDGYTF

len: 15
j_gene: TRBJ2-3
abundance: NA
v_gene: TRBV7-8
d_gene: NA
CDR3nt: TGTGCCAGCAGCGATCAGGGTCAGCTAACAGATACGCAGTATTTT
CDR3aa: CASSDQGQLTDTQYF

len: 14
j_gene: TRBJ1-1
abundance: NA
v_gene: TRBV28
d_gene: TRBD1
CDR3nt: TGTGCCAGCACCCGGACAGGGGGCTTTACTGAAGCTTTCTTT
CDR3aa: CASTRTGGFTEAFF

len: 16
j_gene: TRBJ2-3
abundance: NA
v_gene: TRBV5-8
d_gene: NA
CDR3nt: TGTGCCAGCAGCTTGGTTGGGGGGCCTAGCACAGATACGCAGTATTTT
CDR3aa: CASSLVGGPSTDTQYF